This record concerns one T cell receptor (beta chain) sequence. Its antigen specificity is not known. Base qualities are not at hand, and no much larger clone is one base apart. V is trimmed back by 6 bases and J by 8 bases, and the junction contains 2 bases that no gene match accounts for. Including cysteine and phenylalanine, the CDR3 has 12 amino acids. Just the 36-base CDR3 DNA is kept, in frame starting at base 1. The CDR1 and CDR2 encoded by the germline V gene are SGHTA and FQGNSA. This sample is drawn from a study of blood T cell repertoires in COVID-19 (dated by TCRdb to about 2020). Describing the broader study: Collaborator samples came from the United States, Italy and Spain and covered acute and convalescent phases of COVID-19. Subjects who had been exposed to COVID-19, were actively infected with it, or had recovered from it provided the deeply sampled blood TCRbeta repertoires that made up the dataset. Samples came from the ongoing ImmuneRACE study (first 160 participants) plus 1,254 subjects from 6 global collaborators. The material from the prospective study consisted of cDNA or gDNA derived from T cells, B-cell-depleted T cells, or PBMCs. The repertoires were released in a freely available public database intended as a resource for research on the immune response to SARS-CoV-2. A de-identified subject ID, COVID-19 status, age in years and sex were almost always included in the sample metadata. Where HLA class I and class II types were available, the types were taken from metadata supplied by the sample provider, not from assay-based typing. Findings and caveats that apply to the study as a whole: The quantity of clinical and demographic metadata differed by source and by participant and was supplied without curation.

TCRbeta CDR3 regions were amplified from genomic DNA using the immunoSEQ Assay, a bias-controlled multiplex PCR. As for the original processing: Within the assay, amplification of reference gene primers was used to estimate how many nucleated cells each sample contained. To quantify the absolute abundance of each unique TCRbeta CDR3 rearrangement, sequence reads were collapsed and filtered. For each sample, productive Simpson clonality was calculated as the square root of Simpson's diversity index over productive rearrangements. What TCRdb holds here is the immuneACCESS table cut down to in-frame rearrangements. Part of the clones is not present; checked against another copy, under half of the missing clones reflect an unresolved V gene, and the others are unexplained. For V, J and clone size, that table is used; D and trimming come from the DNA. The sample data list roughly 150,000 clones, and 80% to 90% of these were observed just once. In total, the top ten clones hold under 4.5% of the sample.

Enrolling through a virtual design, the prospective study's participants ranged in age from roughly 18 to 95 years and lived across 20 to 25 United States geographic areas. In the prospective study, cohorts were assigned on the basis of participant-reported clinical history obtained from a screening survey and a study questionnaire. For ImmuneRACE Cohort 3, a participant was defined as recovered based on two consecutive negative NP/OP PCR tests, clearance by a healthcare professional, or resolution of symptoms. In the prospective study, whole blood, serum and a nasopharyngeal or oropharyngeal swab were collected from each participant by mobile phlebotomists. Additional blood draws and questionnaires over an approximately two-month period could optionally be provided by prospective study participants. Before DNA extraction, blood samples from the prospective study were shipped at room temperature or frozen.

This sequence originates from a man over 45 who had recovered from COVID-19. The rearrangement combines TRBV7-2 with TRBJ1-2, with 11 bases aligning to TRBD1. Sequencing was done on a sample of PBMCs or T cells enriched from blood (not recorded which). CDR3 protein: CASRRTGGGYTF. The DNA sequence follows: TGTGCCAGCAGAAGGACAGGGGGCGGCTACACCTTC.